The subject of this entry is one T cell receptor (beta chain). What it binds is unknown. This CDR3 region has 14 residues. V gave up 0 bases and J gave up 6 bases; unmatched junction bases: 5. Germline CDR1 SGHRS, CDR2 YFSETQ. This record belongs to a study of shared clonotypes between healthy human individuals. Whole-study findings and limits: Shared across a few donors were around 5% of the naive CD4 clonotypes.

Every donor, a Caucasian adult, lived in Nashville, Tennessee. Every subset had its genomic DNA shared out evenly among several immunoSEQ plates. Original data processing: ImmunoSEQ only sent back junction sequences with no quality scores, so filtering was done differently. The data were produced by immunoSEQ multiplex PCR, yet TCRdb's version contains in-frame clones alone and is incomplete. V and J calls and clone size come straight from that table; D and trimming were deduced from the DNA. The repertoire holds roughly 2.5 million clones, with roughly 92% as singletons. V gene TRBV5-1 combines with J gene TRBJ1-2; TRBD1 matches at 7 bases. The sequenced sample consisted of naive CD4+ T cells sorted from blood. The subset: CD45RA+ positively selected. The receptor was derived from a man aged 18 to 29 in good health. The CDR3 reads CASSLGDSRNGYTF. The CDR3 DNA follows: TGCGCCAGCAGCTTGGGGGACAGTCGTAATGGCTACACCTTC.